The 6 T cell receptor beta chains in this list originate from one sample, sequenced in a study of T-cell memory formation after mild COVID-19. Each CDR3 protein is one row after TCRdb ran MiXCR on the 5' RACE reads. The data contain 470,000 or so distinct CDR3 sequences, roughly 20% of them seen just once; the ten biggest clones take up 7.5% to 9.5%. Sequenced: PBMCs or a T cell subset sorted from them (not recorded which). The receptors come from an adult woman who had mild COVID-19 (a few samples of this study predate the infection). Cell type and time point are not known.

This rearrangement joins TRBV10-3 to TRBJ2-7; D is unclear. V was shortened by 7 bases and J by 0 bases, with 13 bases between the two germline ends. The germline gives CDR1 ENHRY, CDR2 SYGVKD. CDR3 size: 14 residues. CDR3 sequence (DNA): TGTGCCATCAAAGGTACGGATAGCTCCTACGAGCAGTACTTC. It encodes CAIKGTDSSYEQYF.

The V call is TRBV29-1, the J call TRBJ1-1; D is ambiguous. Germline assignment: CDR1 SQVTM and CDR2 ANQGSEA. The CDR3 has 13 residues. V was trimmed by 1 base and J by 10 bases, leaving 16 bases between them. In nucleotides, the CDR3 is TGCAGCGTTGAAGTGGACTGGGAGGACGGAGCTTTCTTT. It translates to CSVEVDWEDGAFF.

In this sample, this clonotype turned up once. The V gene is TRBV11-3, the J gene TRBJ1-1; D gene ambiguous. CDR1 is SGHNT, CDR2 YENEEA, per germline. V dropped 0 bases and J dropped 5 bases, with 13 bases sitting between them. The CDR3 contains 15 residues. The CDR3 DNA reads as TGTGCCAGCAGCTTAGATACCCCGGGTGGGACTGAAGCTTTCTTT. This gives the protein CASSLDTPGGTEAFF.

The chain recombines TRBV27 with TRBJ2-2; D is ambiguous. Trimming stripped 3 bases from V and 1 base from J, with 9 bases between. CDR3 length: 15 residues. Per the germline V gene, CDR1 is MNHEY and CDR2 is SMNVEV (reference sequence). CDR3 coding DNA: TGTGCCAGCAGTTTTGTTTCAGTGAACACCGGGGAGCTGTTTTTT. It specifies CASSFVSVNTGELFF.

This clonotype was counted a few times. The chain combines TRBV11-2 with TRBJ2-1; D gene uncertain. The CDR3 is made up of 14 amino acids. In germline, CDR1 is SGHAT, CDR2 FQNNGV. Trimming shortened V by 6 bases and J by 3 bases, and 12 bases separated the two germline ends. DNA for the CDR3: TGTGCCAGCAGTCCTGTCCGGAACTACAATGAGCAGTTCTTC. Its protein is CASSPVRNYNEQFF.

The chain employs TRBV7-2 and TRBJ1-1, with a possible D match to TRBD1 (5 bases). The germline gives CDR1 SGHTA, CDR2 FQGNSA. This CDR3 has 16 amino acids. Trimming shortened V by 6 bases and J by 0 bases, and 17 bases separated the two germline ends. CDR3 amino acids: CASRGGQGRMNTEAFF. The CDR3 region has the DNA TGTGCCAGCAGGGGCGGCCAGGGCAGGATGAACACTGAAGCTTTCTTT. The full variable domain, with the rest looked up from reference TRBV7-2 and TRBJ1-1, is GAGVSQSPSNKVTEKGKDVELRCDPISGHTALYWYRQSLGQGLEFLIYFQGNSAPDKSGLPSDRFSAERTGGSVSTLTIQRTQQEDSAVYLCASRGGQGRMNTEAFFGQGTRLTVV.